This T cell receptor (beta chain) was retrieved from a study of a mutant IDH1 vaccine in newly diagnosed glioma. Turning to the study itself: Treated patients, about 60% male and roughly 40% female, averaged roughly 40 years of age.

The table came from immunoSEQ multiplex PCR; TCRdb's copy has only in-frame clones and leaves some out. The sample contains about 51,000 clones, roughly 78% of which appear only once. For this clone: As yet, its antigen is unknown.

The CDR3 extends over 15 amino acids. Study results and limitations: Patients showed vaccine-induced immune responses at a rate of 93.3%.

Time point meaning: week 5, during vaccination. Doses comprised 300 ug of mutant IDH1 20-mer peptide each, plus topical imiquimod. Sequencing used PBMCs, obtained from a glioma patient whose treatment included an IDH1 peptide vaccine. The chain combines TRBV21-1 with TRBJ1-5; the table's D call TRBD1 went unverified against the DNA. TRBV21-1 is tagged as a pseudogene. This sequence was found in a middle-aged woman with glioma. The CDR3 sequence: CASTKWTGDNQPQHF. The CDR3, as DNA: TGTGCCAGCACCAAATGGACAGGGGACAATCAGCCCCAGCATTTT.